Sequencing of this T cell receptor (beta chain) was carried out in a study of regulatory T cells in long-lasting Graves disease. Notes on the study in general: When disease was persistent, TRBV28, TRBJ1-2 and TRBJ2-5 were the favored segments. Persistent Graves' disease cases displayed lower TCR diversity than newly diagnosed ones.

As regards this clonotype: No antigen is known for it.

In building TCR beta libraries, iRepertoire HTBI primers were used together with Arm-PCR of CDR3 regions. Via MiXCR, TCRdb re-called the multiplex PCR reads, giving one row per CDR3 protein. The repertoire holds a few hundred thousand distinct CDR3 sequences, roughly 20% seen once, with 25% to 30% in the top ten. Time point defined: persistent/refractory GD, antithyroid drugs over 5 years with positive TRAb. PBMCs provided the RNA from which the TCR library was made. The CDR3 consists of 14 residues. Germline-derived CDR1 and CDR2 are SEHNR and FQNEAQ (reference sequence). V lost 3 bases and J 1 base, leaving 9 bases between the germline ends.

The genes are TRBV7-9 and TRBJ2-5; D not certain. The source material was peripheral blood mononuclear cells (PBMCs), sampled when the disease was refractory, from a patient treated with antithyroid drugs. This clonotype was obtained from a woman in her thirties or forties with Graves disease. CDR3 nucleotide sequence: TGTGCCAGCAGCTTGGACGCCACCCAAGAGACCCAGTACTTC. This translates into CASSLDATQETQYF.